The entry that follows covers one TCR beta chain sequence. The junction shows a germline mismatch at one end, possibly a read error. This sample is drawn from a study of cytomegalovirus exposure and HLA in healthy donors. A multiplex PCR was run with 60 Vbeta primers and 13 Jbeta primers. Profiling relied on immunoSEQ multiplex PCR, and the TCRdb table lists in-frame clones only, not all of them. Seen here are around 98,000 clones, 80% to 85% observed once, and the top ten hold over 1.1%. The sequenced sample consisted of PBMCs. This receptor was identified in a middle-aged man in good health and CMV-seronegative.

CDR3 sequence (DNA): TGTGCCAGCAGCGTAGAGACAGATTCCTTCGAGCAGTACTTC. It codes for CASSVETDSFEQYF. The genes are TRBV9 and TRBJ2-7, with D possibly matching TRBD1 (5 bases). Germline lookup yields CDR1 SGDLS and CDR2 YYNGEE. The CDR3 totals 14 residues.